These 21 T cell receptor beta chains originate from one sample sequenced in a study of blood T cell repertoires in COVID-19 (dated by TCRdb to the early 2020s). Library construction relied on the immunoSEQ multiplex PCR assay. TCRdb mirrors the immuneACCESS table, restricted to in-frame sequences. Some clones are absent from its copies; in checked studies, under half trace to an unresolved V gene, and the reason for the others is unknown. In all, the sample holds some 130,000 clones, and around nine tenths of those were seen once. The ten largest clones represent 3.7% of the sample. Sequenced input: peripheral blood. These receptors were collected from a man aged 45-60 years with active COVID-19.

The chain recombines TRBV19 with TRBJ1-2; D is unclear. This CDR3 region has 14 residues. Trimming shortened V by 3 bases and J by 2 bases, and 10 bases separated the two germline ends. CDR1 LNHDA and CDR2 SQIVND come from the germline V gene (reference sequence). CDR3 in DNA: TGTGCCAGTAGTATCGCCCAGAACAACTATGGCTACACCTTC. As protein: CASSIAQNNYGYTF.

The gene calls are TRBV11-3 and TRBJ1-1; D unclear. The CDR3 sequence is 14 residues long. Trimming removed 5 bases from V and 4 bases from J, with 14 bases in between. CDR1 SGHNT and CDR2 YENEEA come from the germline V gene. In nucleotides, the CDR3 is TGTGCCAGCAGCCGGGCGGCGGGAGGCACTGAAGCTTTCTTT. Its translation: CASSRAAGGTEAFF.

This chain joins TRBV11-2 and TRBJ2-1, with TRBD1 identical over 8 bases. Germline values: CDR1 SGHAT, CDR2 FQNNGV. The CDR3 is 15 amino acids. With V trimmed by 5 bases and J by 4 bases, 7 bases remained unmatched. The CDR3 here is CASSPGTGYYNEQFF. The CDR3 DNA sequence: TGTGCCAGCAGCCCAGGGACAGGCTATTACAATGAGCAGTTCTTC.

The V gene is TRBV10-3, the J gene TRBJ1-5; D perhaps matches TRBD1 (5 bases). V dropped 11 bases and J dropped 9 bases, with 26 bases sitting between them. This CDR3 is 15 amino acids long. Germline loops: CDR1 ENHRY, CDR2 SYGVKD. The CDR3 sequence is CADPQGQTGRAPQHF. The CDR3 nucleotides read TGTGCCGACCCTCAAGGACAAACAGGTCGGGCGCCCCAGCATTTT.

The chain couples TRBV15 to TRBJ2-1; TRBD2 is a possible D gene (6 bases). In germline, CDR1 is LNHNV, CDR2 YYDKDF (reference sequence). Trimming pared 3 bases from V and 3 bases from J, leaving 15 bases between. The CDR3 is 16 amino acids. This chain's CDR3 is CATSSQTVGLYNEQFF. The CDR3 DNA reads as TGTGCCACCAGCAGCCAGACCGTGGGACTCTACAATGAGCAGTTCTTC. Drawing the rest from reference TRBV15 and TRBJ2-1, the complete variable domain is DAMVIQNPRYQVTQFGKPVTLSCSQTLNHNVMYWYQQKSSQAPKLLFHYYDKDFNNEADTPDNFQSRRPNTSFCFLDIRSPGLGDTAMYLCATSSQTVGLYNEQFFGPGTRLTVL.

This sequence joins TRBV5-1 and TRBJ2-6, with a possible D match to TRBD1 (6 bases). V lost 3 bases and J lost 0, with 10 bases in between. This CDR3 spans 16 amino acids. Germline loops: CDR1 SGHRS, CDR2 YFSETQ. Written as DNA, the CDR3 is TGCGCCAGCAGCTCGGGACACCCCTCTGGGGCCAACGTCCTGACTTTC. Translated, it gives CASSSGHPSGANVLTF.

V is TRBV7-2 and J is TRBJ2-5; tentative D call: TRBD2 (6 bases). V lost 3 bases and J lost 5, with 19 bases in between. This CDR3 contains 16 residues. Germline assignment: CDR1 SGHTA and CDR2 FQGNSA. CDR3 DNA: TGTGCCAGCAGCTTGGGAGGCATGTACCCTGGGGAGACCCAGTACTTC. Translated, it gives CASSLGGMYPGETQYF.

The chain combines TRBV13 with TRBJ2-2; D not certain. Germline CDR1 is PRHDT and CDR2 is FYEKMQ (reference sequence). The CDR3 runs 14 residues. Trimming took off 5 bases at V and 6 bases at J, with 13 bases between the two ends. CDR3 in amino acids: CASSLFGYPGELFF. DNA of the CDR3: TGTGCCAGCAGCCTCTTCGGTTACCCCGGGGAGCTGTTTTTT.

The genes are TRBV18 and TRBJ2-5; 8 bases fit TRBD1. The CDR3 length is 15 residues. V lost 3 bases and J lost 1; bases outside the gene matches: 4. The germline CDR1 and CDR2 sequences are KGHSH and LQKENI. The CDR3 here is CASSPGTGGQETQYF. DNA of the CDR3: TGTGCCAGCTCACCCGGGACAGGAGGCCAAGAGACCCAGTACTTC.

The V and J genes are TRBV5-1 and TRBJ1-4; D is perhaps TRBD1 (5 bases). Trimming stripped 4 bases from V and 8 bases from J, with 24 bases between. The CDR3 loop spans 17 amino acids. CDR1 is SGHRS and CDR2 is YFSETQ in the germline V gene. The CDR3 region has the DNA TGCGCCAGCAGCCTCTACGGGGGACCGGGAGGTAGAGAAAAACTGTTTTTT. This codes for CASSLYGGPGGREKLFF.

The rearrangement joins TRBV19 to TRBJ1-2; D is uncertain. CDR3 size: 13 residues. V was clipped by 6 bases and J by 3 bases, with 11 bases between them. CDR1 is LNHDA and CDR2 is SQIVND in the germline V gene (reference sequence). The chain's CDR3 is CASSVGRDYGYTF. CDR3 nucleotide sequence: TGTGCCAGTAGCGTCGGGAGGGACTATGGCTACACCTTC.

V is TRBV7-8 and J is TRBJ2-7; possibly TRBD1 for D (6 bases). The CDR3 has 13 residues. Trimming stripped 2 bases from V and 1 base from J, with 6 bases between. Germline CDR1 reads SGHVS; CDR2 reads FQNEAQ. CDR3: CASSLRGSYEQYV. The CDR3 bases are TGTGCCAGCAGCTTAAGGGGGTCCTACGAGCAGTACGTC.

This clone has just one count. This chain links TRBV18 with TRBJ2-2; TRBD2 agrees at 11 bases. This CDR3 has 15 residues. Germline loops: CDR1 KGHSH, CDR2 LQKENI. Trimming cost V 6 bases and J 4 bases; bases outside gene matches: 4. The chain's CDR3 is CASSDLAGGTGELFF. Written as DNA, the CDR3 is TGTGCCAGCTCCGATCTAGCGGGAGGCACCGGGGAGCTGTTTTTT.

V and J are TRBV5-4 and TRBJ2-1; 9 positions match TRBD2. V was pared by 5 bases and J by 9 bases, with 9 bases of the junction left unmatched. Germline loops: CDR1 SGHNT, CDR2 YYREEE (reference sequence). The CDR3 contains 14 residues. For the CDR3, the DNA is TGTGCCAGCAGTCCCGGGACTAGCTTACCTGAGCAGTTCTTC. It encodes CASSPGTSLPEQFF. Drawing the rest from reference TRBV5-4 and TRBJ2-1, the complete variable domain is ETGVTQSPTHLIKTRGQQVTLRCSSQSGHNTVSWYQQALGQGPQFIFQYYREEENGRGNFPPRFSGLQFPNYSSELNVNALELDDSALYLCASSPGTSLPEQFFGPGTRLTVL.

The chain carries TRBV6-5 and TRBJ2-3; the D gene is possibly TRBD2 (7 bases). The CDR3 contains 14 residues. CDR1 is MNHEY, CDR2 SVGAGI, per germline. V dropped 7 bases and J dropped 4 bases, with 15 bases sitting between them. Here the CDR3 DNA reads TGTGCCAGCAAGGGGGGGCTAGGCCCAGATACGCAGTATTTT. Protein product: CASKGGLGPDTQYF.

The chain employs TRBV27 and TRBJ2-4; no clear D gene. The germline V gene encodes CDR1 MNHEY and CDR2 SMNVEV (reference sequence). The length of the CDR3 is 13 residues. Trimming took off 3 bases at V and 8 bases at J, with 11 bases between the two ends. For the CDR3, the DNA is TGTGCCAGCAGTTTTAGGCAGGTGGACATTCAGTACTTC. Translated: CASSFRQVDIQYF.

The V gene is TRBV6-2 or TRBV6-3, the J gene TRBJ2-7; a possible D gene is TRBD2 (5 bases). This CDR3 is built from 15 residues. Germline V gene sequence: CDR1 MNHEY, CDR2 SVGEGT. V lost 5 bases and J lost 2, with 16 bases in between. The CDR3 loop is CASSARVIHPYEQYF. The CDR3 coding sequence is TGTGCCAGCAGTGCGAGGGTTATTCACCCCTACGAGCAGTACTTC.

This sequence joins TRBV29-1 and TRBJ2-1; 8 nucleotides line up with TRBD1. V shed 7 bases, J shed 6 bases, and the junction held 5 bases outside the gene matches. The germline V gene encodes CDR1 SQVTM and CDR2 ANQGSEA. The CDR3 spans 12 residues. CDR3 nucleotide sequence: TGCAGCGCCAGGGGGCGATCCAATGAGCAGTTCTTC. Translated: CSARGRSNEQFF.

CDR3 in DNA: TGTGCCAGCAGTTCGGACAGGCGGCGGGGGGATGGCTACACCTTC. It yields the protein CASSSDRRRGDGYTF. V gene TRBV27 combines with J gene TRBJ1-2; 7 nucleotides agree with TRBD1. CDR1 and CDR2 (germline): MNHEY, SMNVEV (reference sequence). J was trimmed by 6 bases and V by 4 bases; bases with no gene match: 11. CDR3 length: 15 residues.

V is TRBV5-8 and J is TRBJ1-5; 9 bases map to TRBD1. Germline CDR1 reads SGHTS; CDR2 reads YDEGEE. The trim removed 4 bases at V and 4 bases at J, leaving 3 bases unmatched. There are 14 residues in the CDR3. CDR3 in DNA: TGTGCCAGCAGCACGACAGGGGGGAATCAGCCCCAGCATTTT. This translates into CASSTTGGNQPQHF. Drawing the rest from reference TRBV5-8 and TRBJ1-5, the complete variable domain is EAGVTQSPTHLIKTRGQQATLRCSPISGHTSVYWYQQALGLGLQFLLWYDEGEERNRGNFPPRFSGRQFPNYSSELNVNALELEDSALYLCASSTTGGNQPQHFGDGTRLSIL.

Here the CDR3 DNA reads TGTGCCAGCAGCTTATCCCATAGCACAGATACGCAGTATTTT. Translation: CASSLSHSTDTQYF. V gene TRBV11-2 combines with J gene TRBJ2-3; D gene ambiguous. This CDR3 has 14 residues. The V end lost 2 bases, the J end lost 0 bases, and 6 bases lay between the germline ends. In germline, CDR1 is SGHAT, CDR2 FQNNGV.